These 29 T cell receptor beta chains were all obtained from the same sample, sequenced in a study of OX40 agonist ivuxolimab in advanced cancers. Profiling relied on immunoSEQ multiplex PCR, and the TCRdb table lists in-frame clones only, not all of them. This sample has around 23,000 clones; about nine tenths occur once, and the top ten carry 20% to 30%. The sample was CD4+ or CD8+ T cells sorted from blood, taken in a trial of the OX40 agonist ivuxolimab. These receptors came from an adult with an advanced solid tumor such as melanoma, head and neck, liver or kidney cancer.

The gene calls are TRBV14 and TRBJ2-7; D possibly corresponds to TRBD2 (5 bases). Between the trimmed V and J ends, which lost 1 base and 1 base, there was a span of 17 bases. The germline gives CDR1 SGHDN, CDR2 FVKESK. The CDR3 loop spans 17 amino acids. The CDR3 is CASSQVGVTEVSYEQYF. The DNA of the CDR3 is TGTGCCAGCAGCCAAGTAGGCGTGACGGAGGTTTCCTACGAGCAGTACTTC.

V and J are TRBV27 and TRBJ2-1, with 8 bases identical to TRBD2. Germline assignment: CDR1 MNHEY and CDR2 SMNVEV (reference sequence). This CDR3 region has 14 residues. V was clipped by 6 bases and J by 4 bases; unmatched bases: 5. This CDR3 is CASSGGADYNEQFF. The CDR3 DNA follows: TGTGCCAGCAGCGGGGGGGCGGATTACAATGAGCAGTTCTTC.

The chain is built from TRBV10-2 and TRBJ2-5, with TRBD1 matching over 11 bases. The CDR3 extends over 15 amino acids. CDR1 WSHSY and CDR2 SAAADI come from the germline V gene. The V segment lost 2 bases and the J segment 9 bases; nucleotides outside the gene matches: 8. As DNA, the CDR3 is TGCGCCAGCAGTGAGCGGACAGGGGGCGCGGTGGCCCAGTACTTC. Translating gives CASSERTGGAVAQYF.

The rearrangement joins TRBV9 to TRBJ2-1, with a weak D call TRBD2 (6 bases). The CDR3 is 14 amino acids. The V gene lost 3 bases and the J gene lost 6 bases, with 13 bases spanning the gap. Germline CDR1 and CDR2: SGDLS and YYNGEE. The CDR3 reads CASSGRGRGNEQFF. CDR3 in DNA: TGTGCCAGCAGCGGCAGAGGGCGGGGCAATGAGCAGTTCTTC.

This chain links TRBV30 with TRBJ1-4; D gene unclear. Germline values: CDR1 GTSNPN, CDR2 SVGIG (reference sequence). The CDR3 covers 14 residues. CDR3 loop: CAMEFAQAGEKLFF. For the CDR3, the DNA is TGTGCAATGGAATTCGCGCAGGCTGGCGAAAAACTGTTTTTT.

The table lists this clone with a count of one. The chain recombines TRBV27 with TRBJ1-1; D call uncertain. Trimming pared 0 bases from V and 5 bases from J, leaving 7 bases between. This CDR3 comprises 13 residues. Germline CDR1 and CDR2: MNHEY and SMNVEV (reference sequence). The CDR3 loop is CASSLSRRTEAFF. CDR3 nucleotide sequence: TGTGCCAGCAGTTTATCTCGACGAACTGAAGCTTTCTTT.

CDR3 nucleotides: TGTGCCAGCAGCTTACCTCCTAGCGGGGGTTGGGAGACCCAGTACTTC. Amino acid sequence: CASSLPPSGGWETQYF. The V gene is TRBV7-8, the J gene TRBJ2-5; 10 nucleotides agree with TRBD2. V was pared by 2 bases and J by 5 bases, with 8 bases of the junction left unmatched. From germline, CDR1 is SGHVS and CDR2 FQNEAQ. This CDR3 is 16 amino acids long.

The V and J genes are TRBV5-6 and TRBJ2-5, with D perhaps TRBD1 (6 bases). CDR3 length: 13 amino acids. With 5 bases removed from V and 6 bases from J, the gap between germline ends came to 14 bases. From germline, CDR1 is SGHDT and CDR2 YYEEEE. The chain's CDR3 is CASRGSRGQTQYF. In DNA, the CDR3 is TGTGCCAGCAGGGGGTCCAGGGGACAGACCCAGTACTTC.

The chain combines TRBV27 with TRBJ2-7; 9 bases align to TRBD1. CDR1 is MNHEY and CDR2 is SMNVEV in the germline V gene (reference sequence). V gave up 0 bases and J gave up 3 bases; unmatched junction bases: 3. This CDR3 comprises 15 residues. The CDR3 region is CASSLSDRGYYEQYF. CDR3 coding DNA: TGTGCCAGCAGTTTATCGGACAGGGGATACTACGAGCAGTACTTC.

In its sample, this clone was seen once. This CDR3 is also generated by other DNA sequences in the sample. The chain joins TRBV7-3 to TRBJ1-1, with TRBD1 identical over 7 bases. Germline CDR1 and CDR2: SGHTA and FQGTGA. CDR3 length: 14 residues. V lost 5 bases, J lost 14 bases, and 17 bases stayed unmatched. Here the CDR3 DNA reads TGTGCCAGCAGCCCAAATGGGGACAGCCGCGGGGCCTTCTTT. Protein: CASSPNGDSRGAFF.

J is TRBJ2-5 and V is TRBV9; 9 bases align to TRBD1. The germline V gene encodes CDR1 SGDLS and CDR2 YYNGEE. The CDR3 spans 16 residues. V lost 0 bases and J lost 2; bases outside the gene matches: 5. Written as DNA, the CDR3 is TGTGCCAGCAGCGTAGTTGGGGGACAGGGACAAGAGACCCAGTACTTC. Translation: CASSVVGGQGQETQYF.

This chain uses TRBV5-1 with TRBJ1-4; 8 bases are shared with TRBD1. The junction had 2 bases not matched to a gene; V was cut back by 3 bases and J by 4 bases. CDR1 is SGHRS and CDR2 is YFSETQ in the germline V gene. The CDR3 covers 14 residues. The CDR3 loop is CASSSGQDNEKLFF. Here the CDR3 DNA reads TGCGCCAGCAGCTCGGGACAGGATAATGAAAAACTGTTTTTT.

The chain uses TRBV27 and TRBJ1-2, with a possible D match to TRBD1 (5 bases). The length of the CDR3 is 13 residues. Between the trimmed V and J ends, which lost 8 bases and 0 bases, there was a span of 10 bases. The V gene's germline CDR1 is MNHEY and CDR2 SMNVEV (reference sequence). The CDR3 coding sequence is TGTGCCAGCGGGACGGACGCTAACTATGGCTACACCTTC. This translates into CASGTDANYGYTF.

The rearrangement joins TRBV6-6 to TRBJ1-2, with TRBD1 matching 7 bases. The germline V gene encodes CDR1 MNHNY and CDR2 SVGAGI (reference sequence). The CDR3 extends over 15 amino acids. V lost 6 bases and J lost 3; bases outside the gene matches: 10. The CDR3, as DNA: TGTGCCAGCAGCACGCCACCCAGGGGGTACTATGGCTACACCTTC. It specifies CASSTPPRGYYGYTF.

This sequence joins TRBV27 and TRBJ2-1; TRBD1 is a possible D gene (6 bases). From germline, CDR1 is MNHEY and CDR2 SMNVEV (reference sequence). The CDR3 length is 17 residues. Trimming removed 4 bases at V and 7 bases at J, with 23 bases between. The CDR3 DNA is TGTGCCAGCAGTTACCGACTTACAGGGTATGGGATGAATGAGCAGTTCTTC. It specifies CASSYRLTGYGMNEQFF.

This clone showed up just a few times. The V gene is TRBV7-8, the J gene TRBJ1-3; D is undetermined. The CDR3 totals 16 residues. Germline values: CDR1 SGHVS, CDR2 FQNEAQ. V lost 2 bases and J lost 0, with 11 bases in between. The CDR3 region is CASSLFAPSSGNTIYF. Written as DNA, the CDR3 is TGTGCCAGCAGCTTATTTGCACCGAGCTCTGGAAACACCATATATTTT.

This chain links TRBV4-2 with TRBJ2-2; D not resolved. The length of the CDR3 is 16 residues. The germline V gene encodes CDR1 LGHNA and CDR2 YNFKEQ. The V end lost 0 bases, the J end lost 6 bases, and 14 bases lay between the germline ends. CDR3 coding DNA: TGTGCCAGCAGCCAAGATGAGTCTCTTGGGGCCGGGGAGCTGTTTTTT. It specifies CASSQDESLGAGELFF.

J is TRBJ2-3 and V is TRBV2, with 8 bases fitting TRBD2. With V trimmed by 2 bases and J by 0 bases, 10 bases remained unmatched. This CDR3 has 18 amino acids. CDR1 SNHLY and CDR2 FYNNEI come from the germline V gene. In DNA form, the CDR3 reads TGTGCCAGCAGTGAACCCTTTGGGGTAGCGGGGAGCACAGATACGCAGTATTTT. Translation: CASSEPFGVAGSTDTQYF.

The chain is built from TRBV11-2 and TRBJ1-2; D gene uncertain. CDR3 length: 13 amino acids. Trimming shortened V by 5 bases and J by 3 bases, and 10 bases separated the two germline ends. The germline V gene encodes CDR1 SGHAT and CDR2 FQNNGV. The CDR3 DNA follows: TGTGCCAGCAGCACCGCCGGGGACTATGGCTACACCTTC. Protein: CASSTAGDYGYTF.

This clone qualifies as medium-sized. The chain links TRBV7-8 to TRBJ2-1; 12 positions match TRBD2. This CDR3 contains 16 residues. V gave up 5 bases and J gave up 7 bases; unmatched junction bases: 9. Germline CDR1 SGHVS, CDR2 FQNEAQ. CDR3 DNA: TGTGCCAGCAGCCTAGGACTAGCGGGACTAGGGAATGAGCAGTTCTTC. Encoded protein: CASSLGLAGLGNEQFF.

The CDR3 here is CASSWDGNEQYF. CDR3 sequence (DNA): TGTGCCAGCAGCTGGGACGGTAACGAGCAGTACTTC. V and J are TRBV6-6 and TRBJ2-7; either TRBD1 or TRBD2 may supply D (5 bases each). The V gene's germline CDR1 is MNHNY and CDR2 SVGAGI (reference sequence). This CDR3 comprises 12 residues. Trimming pared 6 bases from V and 5 bases from J, leaving 11 bases between.

The chain is built from TRBV16 and TRBJ2-7; 7 bases line up with TRBD2. This CDR3 comprises 16 residues. Trimming at V came to 4 bases and at J to 2 bases, leaving 11 bases not matched to a gene. The germline CDR1 and CDR2 sequences are KGHSY and FQNENV. As DNA, the CDR3 is TGTGCCAGCAGCCGACTGAGCGGGGAGAGGCCCTACGAGCAGTACTTC. Translating gives CASSRLSGERPYEQYF.

This chain joins TRBV13 and TRBJ1-2; 7 bases agree with TRBD1. CDR3 length equals 15 residues. J was trimmed by 8 bases and V by 0 bases; bases with no gene match: 9. Germline values: CDR1 PRHDT, CDR2 FYEKMQ (reference sequence). The CDR3 bases are TGTGCCAGCAGCTTAGGAGAGACAGGGAGTGGCGGCTACACCTTC. This encodes CASSLGETGSGGYTF.

The rearrangement links TRBV5-1 to TRBJ1-2, with 7 bases matching TRBD1. Germline CDR1 is SGHRS and CDR2 is YFSETQ. V lost 4 bases to trimming and J lost 5 bases; unmatched junction nucleotides: 5. There are 13 residues in the CDR3. The CDR3 loop reads CASSNGTAYGYTF. The CDR3 region has the DNA TGCGCCAGCAGCAACGGGACAGCGTATGGCTACACCTTC.

The V gene is TRBV14, the J gene TRBJ2-7; 9 bases line up with TRBD2. The J segment lost 3 bases and the V segment lost 1 base, leaving 1 base of the junction unmatched. The V gene's germline CDR1 is SGHDN and CDR2 FVKESK. The CDR3 consists of 14 residues. The DNA for the CDR3 is TGTGCCAGCAGCCAAGGGCGGGGGGGCTACGAGCAGTACTTC. It codes for CASSQGRGGYEQYF.

The chain combines TRBV7-9 with TRBJ1-2; D gene ambiguous. The CDR3 covers 12 residues. The germline CDR1 and CDR2 sequences are SEHNR and FQNEAQ (reference sequence). Deletions cut 2 bases from V and 6 bases from J, with 7 bases between. Written as DNA, the CDR3 is TGTGCCAGCAGCTTATCCGGGGATGGCTACACCTTC. This codes for CASSLSGDGYTF. Full variable domain (missing parts from reference TRBV7-9 and TRBJ1-2): DTGVSQNPRHKITKRGQNVTFRCDPISEHNRLYWYRQTLGQGPEFLTYFQNEAQLEKSRLLSDRFSAERPKGSFSTLEIQRTEQGDSAMYLCASSLSGDGYTFGSGTRLTVV.

The chain combines TRBV9 with TRBJ2-7; 14 bases fit TRBD2. V dropped 0 bases and J dropped 5; count of bases not matched to a gene: 1. The CDR3 spans 15 residues. Germline V gene lookup returns CDR1 SGDLS and CDR2 YYNGEE. The chain's CDR3 is CASSVEGLAGDEQYF. In nucleotides, the CDR3 is TGTGCCAGCAGCGTAGAGGGACTAGCGGGAGACGAGCAGTACTTC.

This sequence joins TRBV4-3 and TRBJ2-5; 8 positions match TRBD2. The V segment lost 2 bases and the J segment 5 bases; nucleotides outside the gene matches: 25. Looked up from germline, CDR1 is LGHNA and CDR2 is YSLEER. This CDR3 comprises 21 residues. The CDR3 DNA is TGCGCCAGCAGCCAATTCCTACCCGACCGGGACACGGGAACTAGCGGCGAGACCCAGTACTTC. Translating gives CASSQFLPDRDTGTSGETQYF.

The chain carries TRBV7-3 and TRBJ2-6; 8 nucleotides match TRBD1. The CDR3 covers 19 residues. V was pared by 5 bases and J by 0 bases, with 12 bases of the junction left unmatched. CDR1 and CDR2 (germline): SGHTA, FQGTGA. CDR3 sequence reads: CASSGPGTGGGSGANVLTF. For the CDR3, the DNA is TGTGCCAGCAGCGGGCCCGGGACAGGAGGGGGCTCTGGGGCCAACGTCCTGACTTTC.